This passage covers 2 T cell receptor beta chains from one sample sequenced in a study of beta chain features in type 1 diabetes. Sequenced material consisted of expressed TCRB transcripts (all of the isolated RNA was reverse transcribed). Method: immunoSEQ multiplex PCR; TCRdb's copy keeps in-frame clones and lacks some. Of roughly 380,000 clones detected, about 18% appear once; the ten largest clones hold under 0.055%. Sequencing input: naive CD4+ T cells from blood. The origin of the receptors is a young woman in good health.

The table lists this clone with a few counts. The chain has TRBV9 and TRBJ2-5; 8 bases fit TRBD2. The V and J ends lost 0 bases and 0 bases, in that order; junction bases with no gene match: 7. This CDR3 has 17 residues. Germline CDR1 reads SGDLS; CDR2 reads YYNGEE. CDR3 sequence reads: CASSVGNSGAYQETQYF. The CDR3 bases are TGTGCCAGCAGCGTAGGAAATAGCGGGGCGTACCAAGAGACCCAGTACTTC.

In this sample, this clone turned up a few times. V is TRBV29-1 and J is TRBJ2-1, with 10 positions matching TRBD1. J gave up 5 bases and V 8 bases, and 9 bases lay outside the gene matches. Germline V gives CDR1 SQVTM, CDR2 ANQGSEA. CDR3 length equals 14 residues. The CDR3 sequence is CSQRGQGYNNEQFF. DNA for the CDR3: TGCAGCCAGAGGGGACAGGGGTATAACAATGAGCAGTTCTTC.